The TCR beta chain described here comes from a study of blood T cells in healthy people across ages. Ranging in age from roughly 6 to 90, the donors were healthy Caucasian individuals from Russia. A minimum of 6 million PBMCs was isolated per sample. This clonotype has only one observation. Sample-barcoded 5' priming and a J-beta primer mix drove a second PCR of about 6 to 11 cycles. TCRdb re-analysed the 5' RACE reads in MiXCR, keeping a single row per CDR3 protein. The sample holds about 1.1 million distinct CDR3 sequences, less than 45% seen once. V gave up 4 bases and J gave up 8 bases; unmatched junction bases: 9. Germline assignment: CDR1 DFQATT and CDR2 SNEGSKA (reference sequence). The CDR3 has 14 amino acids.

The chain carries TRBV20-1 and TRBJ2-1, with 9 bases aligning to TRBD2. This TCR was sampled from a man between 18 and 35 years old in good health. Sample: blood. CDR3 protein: CSANRGRGGDEQFF. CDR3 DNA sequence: TGCAGTGCTAATCGAGGGCGGGGGGGCGATGAGCAGTTCTTC.